These T cell receptor beta chains were read from a single sample in a study of blood T cell repertoires in COVID-19. This table comes from immunoSEQ multiplex PCR, and its TCRdb copy is limited to in-frame clones, with some not included. The sample lists 120,000 to 150,000 clones, 60% to 85% occurring once. Material for sequencing was peripheral blood. Receptors were obtained from a middle-aged man with acute or convalescent COVID-19. CDR3s include the opening cysteine and the closing phenylalanine or tryptophan. D genes are given only for firm matches. Size is omitted from some rows. Given values are once, few, many or a class for expanded clones.

CDR3: CASSPYISGANVLTF
DNA: TGTGCCAGCAGCCCTTACATCTCTGGGGCCAACGTCCTGACTTTC
V: TRBV7-8
J: TRBJ2-6
size: few
D: -

CDR3: CAISPTSGGSYEQYF
DNA: TGTGCCATCAGTCCGACTAGCGGGGGCTCCTACGAGCAGTACTTC
V: TRBV10-3
J: TRBJ2-7
size: -
D: TRBD2

CDR3: CASSPRQQETQYF
DNA: TGTGCCAGCTCACCACGCCAGCAAGAGACCCAGTACTTC
V: TRBV18
J: TRBJ2-5
size: -
D: -

CDR3: CASSTGTANYEQYF
DNA: TGTGCCAGCAGTACCGGGACAGCTAACTACGAGCAGTACTTC
V: TRBV7-9
J: TRBJ2-7
size: few
D: TRBD1

CDR3: CASSFGTGTEAFF
DNA: TGCGCCAGCAGCTTTGGGACAGGGACGGAAGCTTTCTTT
V: TRBV5-1
J: TRBJ1-1
size: few
D: TRBD1

CDR3: CASSETSSTNIQYF
DNA: TGTGCCAGCAGCGAGACTTCTTCAACGAACATTCAGTACTTC
V: TRBV5-4
J: TRBJ2-4
size: -
D: -

CDR3: CASSDGGSSGANVLTF
DNA: TGCGCCAGCAGTGATGGTGGCAGCTCTGGGGCCAACGTCCTGACTTTC
V: TRBV10-1
J: TRBJ2-6
size: -
D: -

CDR3: CAWSVRNTEAFF
DNA: TGTGCCTGGAGTGTCAGGAACACTGAAGCTTTCTTT
V: TRBV30
J: TRBJ1-1
size: -
D: -

CDR3: CASSRSSGGAETQYF
DNA: TGTGCCAGCAGCCGGAGTAGCGGGGGGGCGGAGACCCAGTACTTC
V: TRBV7-2
J: TRBJ2-5
size: -
D: TRBD2

CDR3: CASSLLQGGSEKLFF
DNA: TGTGCCAGCAGCTTATTACAGGGTGGTAGTGAAAAACTGTTTTTT
V: TRBV5-8
J: TRBJ1-4
size: once
D: -

CDR3: CASSLGTRGDTDTQYF
DNA: TGTGCCAGCAGCTTAGGGACTAGGGGGGACACAGATACGCAGTATTTT
V: TRBV11-2
J: TRBJ2-3
size: -
D: -

CDR3: CSVDGGAGGPDTQYF
DNA: TGCAGCGTTGATGGAGGAGCGGGGGGACCAGATACGCAGTATTTT
V: TRBV29-1
J: TRBJ2-3
size: -
D: TRBD2

CDR3: CASSFPGGLTEAFF
DNA: TGTGCCAGCAGTTTCCCAGGGGGCCTCACTGAAGCTTTCTTT
V: TRBV28
J: TRBJ1-1
size: few
D: TRBD1

CDR3: CAIIAGIGTEAFF
DNA: TGTGCCATCATAGCCGGAATCGGAACTGAAGCTTTCTTT
V: TRBV10-3
J: TRBJ1-1
size: -
D: -

CDR3: CCVVWGGSGGYTF
DNA: TGCTGCGTTGTTTGGGGGGGGTCTGGTGGCTACACCTTC
V: TRBV29-1
J: TRBJ1-2
size: -
D: -

CDR3: CSVELVGFGRTDTQYF
DNA: TGCAGCGTTGAATTAGTCGGGTTTGGAAGAACAGATACGCAGTATTTT
V: TRBV29-1
J: TRBJ2-3
size: -
D: -

CDR3: CASSQVQGMNTEAFF
DNA: TGCGCCAGCAGCCAAGTTCAGGGCATGAACACTGAAGCTTTCTTT
V: TRBV4-1
J: TRBJ1-1
size: -
D: -

CDR3: CASSEAGRGFKNEQFF
DNA: TGTGCCAGCAGTGAAGCAGGCAGGGGATTTAAAAATGAGCAGTTCTTC
V: TRBV6-1
J: TRBJ2-1
size: -
D: -

CDR3: CASSPRTGRNTIYF
DNA: TGTGCCAGCAGCCCTAGGACAGGGAGGAACACCATATATTTT
V: TRBV7-8
J: TRBJ1-3
size: few
D: TRBD1

CDR3: CASSVDSGESYNEQFF
DNA: TGTGCCAGCAGCGTAGACAGCGGGGAAAGCTACAATGAGCAGTTCTTC
V: TRBV9
J: TRBJ2-1
size: once
D: TRBD2

CDR3: CASSRTGGGTEAFF
DNA: TGTGCCAGCTCACGGACAGGGGGAGGGACTGAAGCTTTCTTT
V: TRBV18
J: TRBJ1-1
size: -
D: TRBD1

CDR3: CAWSVRSPGVRGSGGYTF
DNA: TGTGCCTGGAGTGTACGCTCCCCAGGCGTCAGGGGCTCAGGAGGCTACACCTTC
V: TRBV30
J: TRBJ1-2
size: -
D: -

CDR3: CASRPRGGAAETQYF
DNA: TGTGCCAGCAGACCCCGCGGGGGGGCGGCAGAGACCCAGTACTTC
V: TRBV7-3
J: TRBJ2-5
size: -
D: TRBD2

CDR3: CASSSRTGYGANVLTF
DNA: TGCGCCAGCAGCTCCCGGACAGGGTATGGGGCCAACGTCCTGACTTTC
V: TRBV5-1
J: TRBJ2-6
size: few
D: TRBD1

CDR3: CASSERGNEQFF
DNA: TGTGCCAGCAGTGAAAGGGGAAATGAGCAGTTCTTC
V: TRBV2
J: TRBJ2-1
size: once
D: -

CDR3: CASSSFPSEGYTF
DNA: TGTGCCAGCAGCTCGTTCCCCTCGGAGGGCTACACCTTC
V: TRBV12-3/TRBV12-4
J: TRBJ1-2
size: -
D: -

CDR3: CASSSPTEQTSGDHNEQFF
DNA: TGCGCCAGCAGCTCTCCCACGGAGCAGACTAGCGGGGACCACAATGAGCAGTTCTTC
V: TRBV5-1
J: TRBJ2-1
size: -
D: TRBD2

CDR3: CATTGVSGNTIYF
DNA: TGTGCCACCACAGGGGTTTCTGGAAACACCATATATTTT
V: TRBV15
J: TRBJ1-3
size: -
D: -

CDR3: CASSLTGGPDTQYF
DNA: TGTGCCAGCAGTTTAACGGGGGGGCCAGATACGCAGTATTTT
V: TRBV28
J: TRBJ2-3
size: -
D: TRBD2

CDR3: CASSLVTGDVDTQYF
DNA: TGTGCCAGCAGCTTAGTAACAGGGGATGTAGATACGCAGTATTTT
V: TRBV7-8
J: TRBJ2-3
size: -
D: TRBD1

CDR3: CASSAQGYSNQPQHF
DNA: TGTGCCAGCAGTGCACAGGGATATAGCAATCAGCCCCAGCATTTT
V: TRBV2
J: TRBJ1-5
size: -
D: -

CDR3: CASSVGQGYGYTF
DNA: TGTGCCAGCAGCGTCGGACAGGGATATGGCTACACCTTC
V: TRBV7-8
J: TRBJ1-2
size: -
D: TRBD1

CDR3: CASARGTGGSSGHQPQHF
DNA: TGTGCCAGCGCCAGAGGGACAGGGGGCAGTTCCGGTCATCAGCCCCAGCATTTT
V: TRBV11-3
J: TRBJ1-5
size: few
D: TRBD1

CDR3: CASSPQTDSGNTIYF
DNA: TGTGCCAGCTCACCACAGACAGACTCTGGAAACACCATATATTTT
V: TRBV18
J: TRBJ1-3
size: once
D: -

CDR3: CASIMDRSSGNTIYF
DNA: TGTGCCAGCATCATGGACAGGTCCTCTGGAAACACCATATATTTT
V: TRBV6-5
J: TRBJ1-3
size: -
D: TRBD1

CDR3: CATSRVGGLKNEQFF
DNA: TGTGCCACCAGCAGAGTGGGGGGGCTCAAGAATGAGCAGTTCTTC
V: TRBV15
J: TRBJ2-1
size: few
D: -